This is a list of T cell receptor beta chains from one sample in a study of cytomegalovirus exposure and HLA in healthy donors. Clones were read by immunoSEQ multiplex PCR, and TCRdb kept only the in-frame ones, dropping some. The sample includes about 190,000 clones, around three quarters of them seen just once. Material: PBMCs. These TCRs come from a woman aged 25 to 39 in good health and CMV-seronegative. The CDR3 runs from the conserved cysteine through the conserved F or W. D genes are given only for firm matches. Size is stated for part of the rows, as once, few or many counts, or as a class when the clone is expanded.

J: TRBJ1-1; D: NA; size: NA; V: TRBV29-1; DNA: TGCAGCGTTGAGGGGGGTCCTGAAGCTTTCTTT; CDR3: CSVEGGPEAFF
J: TRBJ1-2; D: NA; size: NA; V: TRBV2; DNA: TGTGCCAGCGGCTCGGGCCAGGGAATTGGCTATGGCTACACCTTC; CDR3: CASGSGQGIGYGYTF
J: TRBJ2-1; D: NA; size: once; V: TRBV1; DNA: TGCACCAGCAGCCCTCAGACGGGGACTAGCGGGAGGAATGTCTACAATGAGCAGTTCTTC; CDR3: CTSSPQTGTSGRNVYNEQFF
J: TRBJ1-4; D: NA; size: NA; V: TRBV4-3; DNA: TGCGCCAGCAGCCAAGAACCCGGGGCTAATGAAAAACTGTTTTTT; CDR3: CASSQEPGANEKLFF
J: TRBJ1-4; D: NA; size: NA; V: TRBV5-1; DNA: TGCGCCAGCAGCTTGGGAACAGGGAATGAAAAACTGTTTTTT; CDR3: CASSLGTGNEKLFF
J: TRBJ1-1; D: NA; size: NA; V: TRBV11-2; DNA: TGTGCCAGCAGCTTAAGACAAGTCATGAACACTGAAGCTTTCTTT; CDR3: CASSLRQVMNTEAFF
J: TRBJ2-7; D: TRBD2; size: NA; V: TRBV19; DNA: TGTGCCAGCCGACTAGCGGGAGGCTACGAGCAGTACTTC; CDR3: CASRLAGGYEQYF
J: TRBJ1-6; D: TRBD1; size: NA; V: TRBV6-1; DNA: TGTGCCAGCAGTGAAACAGGGGGAGTGGACTATAATTCACCCCTCCACTTT; CDR3: CASSETGGVDYNSPLHF
J: TRBJ2-7; D: TRBD1; size: NA; V: TRBV7-2; DNA: TGTGCCAGCAGCCCACTCGGGACAGGGTCATACGAGCAGTACTTC; CDR3: CASSPLGTGSYEQYF
J: TRBJ1-2; D: NA; size: NA; V: TRBV5-4; DNA: TGTGCCAGCTTAAGGGACAACGACTATGGCTACACCTTC; CDR3: CASLRDNDYGYTF
J: TRBJ2-4; D: TRBD2; size: once; V: TRBV27; DNA: TGTGCCAGCAGTTCGGGACTAGCGGGAAGGGGGGATATTCAGTACTTC; CDR3: CASSSGLAGRGDIQYF
J: TRBJ2-3; D: NA; size: NA; V: TRBV28; DNA: TGTGCCAGCAGTTTATTCTCAGATACGCAGTATTTT; CDR3: CASSLFSDTQYF
J: TRBJ2-1; D: NA; size: NA; V: TRBV7-8; DNA: TGTGCCAGCAGCTTAGCCTTGAGTCAGATGACTTACAATGAGCAGTTCTTC; CDR3: CASSLALSQMTYNEQFF